The entry below describes one T cell receptor beta chain. This specimen comes from a study of cytomegalovirus exposure and HLA in healthy donors. PCR used 60 Vbeta primers and 13 Jbeta primers. Here immunoSEQ multiplex PCR was the method, and the copy in TCRdb shows in-frame clones only, minus some. The sample features under 150,000 clones, with less than 2.5% in its top ten. Germline V CDR1 and CDR2: SEHNR, FQNEAQ (reference sequence). The CDR3 spans 15 residues. Germline trimming cut 4 bases from V and 4 bases from J; bases unmatched to any gene: 2. Sequencing was performed on PBMCs. The TCR was taken from a woman aged 60 to 75 in good health and CMV-seronegative. The chain combines TRBV7-9 with TRBJ2-1, with 12 positions matching TRBD2. CDR3 sequence reads: CASSSTSGSYNEQFF. The DNA of the CDR3 is TGTGCCAGCAGCTCGACTAGCGGGAGTTACAATGAGCAGTTCTTC.